These 14 T cell receptor beta chains were all obtained from the same sample, sequenced in a study of Graves' ophthalmopathy and Graves' hyperthyroidism. Researchers took RNA transcripts and amplified TCR beta CDR3 regions from them. RT-PCR was first run with HTBI primers, then multiplex PCR in a second round. TCRdb ran MiXCR on the multiplex PCR reads and lists one entry per CDR3 protein. The sample includes approximately 480,000 distinct CDR3 sequences, 13% to 15% of them seen just once. Sequencing was carried out using blood. All receptors derive from a woman between 25 and 40 years old with Graves' ophthalmopathy.

The chain is built from TRBV5-1 and TRBJ2-2, with D maybe TRBD1 (7 bases). Trimming cost V 3 bases and J 6 bases, with 12 bases left between them. The CDR3 spans 14 residues. CDR1 and CDR2 from the germline V gene are SGHRS and YFSETQ. CDR3 amino acids: CASSSRGVAGELFF. CDR3 DNA: TGCGCCAGCAGCTCCAGGGGGGTTGCCGGGGAGCTGTTTTTT.

This clonotype was detected ten times or more. The rearrangement uses TRBV27 and TRBJ2-1; TRBD2 matches at 9 bases. The CDR3 has 15 amino acids. V shed 3 bases, J shed 4 bases, and the junction held 4 bases outside the gene matches. Per germline, CDR1 MNHEY and CDR2 SMNVEV (reference sequence). This CDR3 is CASSLAGGGYNEQFF. CDR3 coding DNA: TGTGCCAGCAGTTTGGCGGGGGGGGGATACAATGAGCAGTTCTTC.

This clonotype was detected ten times or more. The rearrangement links TRBV7-8 to TRBJ2-5; D may be TRBD1 or TRBD2 (5 bases each). In germline, CDR1 is SGHVS, CDR2 FQNEAQ. The CDR3 is 15 amino acids. The V end lost 1 base, the J end lost 3 bases, and 12 bases lay between the germline ends. CDR3 residues: CASSLVLLGEETQYF. The DNA of the CDR3 is TGTGCCAGCAGCTTAGTTTTACTAGGGGAAGAGACCCAGTACTTC.

This clonotype was observed a few times. The CDR3 nucleotides read TGTGCCAGTTCCAATATACAAGAGACCCAGTACTTC. Encoded protein: CASSNIQETQYF. The chain is built from TRBV19 and TRBJ2-5; D gene ambiguous. Trimming shortened V by 8 bases and J by 2 bases, and 9 bases separated the two germline ends. Germline lookup yields CDR1 LNHDA and CDR2 SQIVND (reference sequence). This CDR3 comprises 12 residues.

This clonotype was seen more than once but under ten times. The chain has TRBV7-8 and TRBJ1-5; 8 bases align to TRBD1. CDR1 and CDR2 (germline): SGHVS, FQNEAQ. The CDR3 contains 18 residues. Germline trimming cut 2 bases from V and 0 bases from J; bases unmatched to any gene: 9. The chain's CDR3 is CASSLSRTGPYSNQPQHF. CDR3 in DNA: TGTGCCAGCAGCTTAAGTAGGACAGGGCCTTATAGCAATCAGCCCCAGCATTTT.

This clonotype was detected many times. The genes are TRBV5-6 and TRBJ1-1; D is uncertain. In germline, CDR1 is SGHDT, CDR2 YYEEEE. The CDR3 contains 14 residues. Trimming removed 4 bases at V and 6 bases at J, with 16 bases between. CDR3 protein: CASSAYGRRPEAFF. The CDR3 DNA follows: TGTGCCAGCAGCGCGTACGGCCGTCGACCTGAAGCTTTCTTT.

This clonotype came up many times. The genes are TRBV5-1 and TRBJ1-1, with D unresolved. This CDR3 has 15 residues. V was clipped by 1 base and J by 5 bases, with 15 bases between them. Germline CDR1 SGHRS, CDR2 YFSETQ. The CDR3: CASSLIGSAWTEAFF. CDR3 sequence (DNA): TGCGCCAGCAGCTTGATCGGATCGGCGTGGACTGAAGCTTTCTTT.

The chain employs TRBV7-2 and TRBJ2-7; D is unclear. Trimming stripped 1 base from V and 4 bases from J, with 11 bases between. CDR3 length: 14 amino acids. From germline, CDR1 is SGHTA and CDR2 FQGNSA. The CDR3 nucleotides read TGTGCCAGCAGCTTAGTTCGCAACCAATACGAGCAGTACTTC. Translation: CASSLVRNQYEQYF.

This clonotype was seen at least ten times. This chain links TRBV7-2 with TRBJ1-2, with D perhaps matching TRBD1 (6 bases). The ends were cut back, 1 base at V and 5 bases at J, with 11 bases in the middle. CDR3 length: 14 amino acids. The germline CDR1 and CDR2 sequences are SGHTA and FQGNSA. CDR3 coding DNA: TGTGCCAGCAGCTTAGACGGCAGGGGTTATGGCTACACCTTC. It codes for CASSLDGRGYGYTF.

The sample holds many counts of this clonotype. V gene TRBV28 combines with J gene TRBJ1-3, with D perhaps matching TRBD1 (5 bases). Per germline, CDR1 MDHEN and CDR2 SYDVKM. V lost 7 bases and J 0 bases, leaving 19 bases between the germline ends. The CDR3 loop spans 17 amino acids. This CDR3 is CASIEQRQRFSGNTIYF. CDR3 bases: TGTGCCAGCATCGAGCAGCGACAGAGATTCTCTGGAAACACCATATATTTT.

This clonotype showed up many times. CDR3 nucleotides: TGCAGTGCTCTCTCAGGGCCAGGGGGCAGCACTGAAGCTTTCTTT. Its translation is CSALSGPGGSTEAFF. The chain carries TRBV20-1 and TRBJ1-1; TRBD1 agrees at 8 bases. J gave up 4 bases and V 5 bases, and 12 bases lay outside the gene matches. CDR3 length: 15 residues. From germline, CDR1 is DFQATT and CDR2 SNEGSKA (reference sequence).

This clonotype was detected ten times or more. V gene TRBV6-1 combines with J gene TRBJ2-3; 12 nucleotides line up with TRBD2. With 4 bases clipped from V and 5 bases from J, the junction kept 7 bases outside the gene matches. CDR1 is MNHNS, CDR2 SASEGT, per germline. The CDR3 spans 16 residues. The CDR3 region has the DNA TGTGCCAGCAGTGGCCGACTAGCGGGAGCTGTAGATACGCAGTATTTT. Its protein is CASSGRLAGAVDTQYF.

This clonotype occurred many times. The chain couples TRBV12-3 or TRBV12-4 to TRBJ2-5; no reliable D call. This CDR3 region has 14 residues. The V gene lost 5 bases and the J gene lost 4 bases, with 14 bases spanning the gap. Here the CDR3 reads CASSPRTDLETQYF. The CDR3 nucleotides read TGTGCCAGCAGTCCACGGACGGACCTAGAGACCCAGTACTTC.

This chain joins TRBV30 and TRBJ1-1, with 8 bases matching TRBD1. CDR3 size: 20 residues. The trim removed 4 bases at V and 1 base at J, leaving 23 bases unmatched. Per germline, CDR1 GTSNPN and CDR2 SVGIG (reference sequence). Written as DNA, the CDR3 is TGTGCCTGGATCCAACCCTCGGGGCAGGGGGCCTACATGGGGAACACTGAAGCTTTCTTT. This codes for CAWIQPSGQGAYMGNTEAFF.